Listed below are T cell receptor beta chains from one sample, sequenced in a study of early T cells in non-severe SARS-CoV-2 infection. TCRdb re-analysed the 5' RACE reads in MiXCR, keeping a single row per CDR3 protein. The profile shows 50,000 or so distinct CDR3 sequences, approximately 8% of them singletons. The sequenced sample was whole blood. Source of these receptors: an adult who was a healthcare worker with PCR-confirmed SARS-CoV-2 infection or an uninfected control (not recorded which). CDR3s include the opening cysteine and the closing phenylalanine or tryptophan. A D gene is named only where the DNA matches it firmly. Clone size, where shown, is once, few, many, or a class for clones that have expanded.

TRBJ2-3 . TRBV15 TRBD1 CATSAGTGGKADTQYF TGTGCCACCAGCGCCGGGACAGGGGGTAAGGCAGATACGCAGTATTTT
TRBJ2-7 many TRBV2 . CASSEGGAVLEQYF TGTGCCAGCAGTGAAGGTGGGGCTGTTCTCGAGCAGTACTTC
TRBJ2-7 many TRBV12-3/TRBV12-4 . CASSSLGHRSEQYF TGTGCCAGCAGTTCCCTGGGCCATCGGTCCGAGCAGTACTTC
TRBJ1-4 many TRBV12-3/TRBV12-4 . CASSLSRDGKLFF TGTGCCAGCAGTTTATCACGGGATGGAAAACTGTTTTTT
TRBJ1-1 . TRBV27 . CASSFRRLNTEAFF TGTGCCAGCAGTTTTCGGAGGTTGAACACTGAAGCTTTCTTT
TRBJ2-1 few TRBV6-2/TRBV6-3 TRBD1 CASSYSTRQGAGSFEQFF TGTGCCAGCAGTTACTCGACCCGTCAGGGGGCCGGATCGTTTGAGCAGTTCTTC
TRBJ2-7 few TRBV28 . CASSHPLSVQYF TGTGCCAGCAGCCACCCCCTTTCAGTGCAGTACTTC
TRBJ1-1 many TRBV7-9 . CASSPPGPVEAFF TGTGCCAGCAGCCCACCGGGCCCAGTAGAAGCTTTCTTT
TRBJ2-1 . TRBV5-1 . CASSLDALSGYNEQFF TGCGCCAGCAGCTTGGACGCCCTCTCTGGGTACAATGAGCAGTTCTTC
TRBJ2-3 . TRBV20-1 TRBD2 CSTGGRSTDTQYF TGCAGTACGGGCGGGAGGAGCACAGATACGCAGTATTTT
TRBJ1-3 . TRBV15 . CATSAPGGNTIYF TGTGCCACCAGCGCCCCCGGTGGAAACACCATATATTTT
TRBJ2-7 . TRBV7-3 . CASSAGLGYEQYF TGTGCCAGCAGCGCCGGGCTGGGCTACGAGCAGTACTTC
TRBJ2-7 . TRBV7-2 TRBD2 CASRPGLGEMWEQYF TGTGCCAGCAGGCCGGGACTAGGCGAAATGTGGGAGCAGTACTTC
TRBJ2-7 many TRBV6-1 . CASSEFRRGIEQYF TGTGCCAGCAGTGAATTTCGCCGGGGGATCGAGCAGTACTTC
TRBJ2-3 . TRBV27 . CASSLIGVRDTQYF TGTGCCAGCAGTTTAATCGGGGTTAGAGATACGCAGTATTTT
TRBJ1-2 . TRBV19 . CASSHTLGYGYTF TGTGCCAGTAGTCACACGCTCGGGTATGGCTACACCTTC